Listed below are T cell receptor beta chains from one sample, sequenced in a study of cytomegalovirus exposure and HLA in healthy donors. Profiling relied on immunoSEQ multiplex PCR, and the TCRdb table lists in-frame clones only, not all of them. The data hold about 160,000 clones, with about four fifths observed a single time. Specimen: PBMCs. These TCRs come from a girl aged 10-17 years in good health and CMV-seropositive. CDR3s include the opening cysteine and the closing phenylalanine or tryptophan. D genes are given only for firm matches. Clone size is stated in some rows and not others, as once, few, many or a class when expanded.

>TRBJ1-5|TRBV5-1|.|TRBD1
CASSYTGDSNQPQHF
TGCGCCAGCAGCTACACAGGGGATAGCAATCAGCCCCAGCATTTT
>TRBJ1-5|TRBV18|few|TRBD1
CASSPSPTGNSNQPQHF
TGTGCCAGCTCACCATCCCCGACAGGGAATAGCAATCAGCCCCAGCATTTT
>TRBJ2-3|TRBV9|few|.
CASSVAPGPQGQYF
TGTGCCAGCAGCGTAGCTCCAGGGCCCCAAGGGCAGTATTTT
>TRBJ2-4|TRBV6-5|few|TRBD1
CASSRTGTVGNIQYF
TGTGCCAGCAGCCGGACCGGGACAGTGGGGAACATTCAGTACTTC
>TRBJ2-7|TRBV5-1|.|.
CASSFDSASSYEQYF
TGCGCCAGCAGCTTTGACTCCGCCAGCTCCTACGAGCAGTACTTC
>TRBJ1-2|TRBV28|.|.
CASSPAGGANYGYTF
TGTGCCAGCAGTCCGGCCGGGGGAGCTAACTATGGCTACACCTTC
>TRBJ2-7|TRBV25-1|.|.
CASSEGTQTPYEQYF
TGTGCCAGCAGTGAAGGGACTCAGACCCCCTACGAGCAGTACTTC
>TRBJ1-5|TRBV19|.|.
CASSISGNQPQHF
TGTGCCAGTAGTATATCAGGCAATCAGCCCCAGCATTTT
>TRBJ2-7|TRBV27|few|TRBD2
CASSPRGGGYEQYF
TGTGCCAGTAGCCCCCGGGGGGGCGGCTACGAGCAGTACTTC
>TRBJ1-1|TRBV19|.|.
CASRTGLNTEAFF
TGTGCCAGTAGAACAGGGTTGAACACTGAAGCTTTCTTT
>TRBJ1-2|TRBV4-3|.|.
CASSPGGYNYGYTF
TGCGCCAGCAGCCCGGGGGGATATAACTATGGCTACACCTTC
>TRBJ2-3|TRBV19|.|.
CASPPPTRASTDTQYF
TGTGCCAGTCCCCCTCCGACTAGGGCGAGCACAGATACGCAGTATTTT
>TRBJ1-1|TRBV6-1|.|.
CASSGRGGIDTEAFF
TGTGCCAGCAGTGGGCGGGGTGGGATCGACACTGAAGCTTTCTTT
>TRBJ2-7|TRBV30|.|TRBD2
CAWSSWTSRYEQYF
TGTGCCTGGAGTTCTTGGACTAGCCGTTACGAGCAGTACTTC
>TRBJ1-1|TRBV21-1|.|.
CASSKVQGARSEAFF
TGTGCCAGCAGCAAAGTTCAGGGGGCGCGATCTGAAGCTTTCTTT
>TRBJ2-7|TRBV11-2|.|.
CASSPSGGYEQYF
TGTGCCAGCAGCCCGTCCGGCGGGTACGAGCAGTACTTC
>TRBJ2-7|TRBV15|.|.
CATSRSLTGSYEQYF
TGTGCCACCAGCAGAAGTCTTACAGGGTCCTACGAGCAGTACTTC
>TRBJ2-4|TRBV27|.|.
CASSLAPPSQGAKNIQYF
TGTGCCAGCAGTTTAGCCCCCCCTAGCCAAGGAGCCAAAAACATTCAGTACTTC
>TRBJ1-1|TRBV2|few|.
CASTVGVDTEAFF
TGTGCCAGCACCGTCGGGGTTGACACTGAAGCTTTCTTT
>TRBJ1-3|TRBV6-5|.|.
CASRGKQVSGNTIYF
TGTGCCAGCAGGGGAAAACAGGTCTCTGGAAACACCATATATTTT
>TRBJ2-7|TRBV5-1|few|TRBD2
CASSSSSGGARSHEQYF
TGCGCCAGCAGCTCGTCCAGCGGGGGGGCCCGGTCCCACGAGCAGTACTTC
>TRBJ2-7|TRBV5-1|.|TRBD1
CASSLSTGGYYEQYF
TGCGCCAGCAGCTTGAGTACAGGGGGATACTACGAGCAGTACTTC
>TRBJ2-2|TRBV19|.|TRBD1
CASDPGQGTTGELFF
TGTGCCAGTGATCCGGGACAGGGAACGACCGGGGAGCTGTTTTTT
>TRBJ2-1|TRBV28|.|.
CASPPRRGDYNEQFF
TGTGCCAGCCCTCCCCGGAGGGGCGACTACAATGAGCAGTTCTTC
>TRBJ1-1|TRBV15|.|TRBD1
CATSRGSGTGNTEAFF
TGTGCCACCAGCAGAGGCTCCGGGACAGGGAACACTGAAGCTTTCTTT
>TRBJ2-4|TRBV4-2|.|TRBD2
CASSQDRTTSGTAKNIQYF
TGTGCCAGCAGCCAAGATCGGACAACTAGCGGAACAGCCAAAAACATTCAGTACTTC
>TRBJ2-7|TRBV19|.|TRBD1
CASSIGTGGYEQYF
TGTGCCAGTAGTATAGGAACAGGGGGTTACGAGCAGTACTTC
>TRBJ1-1|TRBV11-2|.|.
CASSPGRGWNTEAFF
TGTGCCAGCAGTCCGGGGCGGGGGTGGAACACTGAAGCTTTCTTT
>TRBJ2-3|TRBV6-1|few|.
CASSGGGKSTDTQYF
TGTGCCAGCAGTGGTGGAGGGAAGAGCACAGATACGCAGTATTTT
>TRBJ1-2|TRBV6-1|.|.
CASMTVLSGYTF
TGTGCCAGCATGACTGTTTTAAGTGGCTACACCTTC
>TRBJ1-1|TRBV27|.|.
CASGRIWDTEAFF
TGTGCCAGCGGGAGGATCTGGGACACTGAAGCTTTCTTT
>TRBJ1-4|TRBV27|.|TRBD1
CASSIQGANEKLFF
TGTGCCAGCAGTATACAGGGGGCTAATGAAAAACTGTTTTTT
>TRBJ2-2|TRBV4-3|.|TRBD2
CASSQEAAGGPSGELFF
TGCGCCAGCAGCCAAGAAGCAGCGGGGGGGCCATCCGGGGAGCTGTTTTTT
>TRBJ1-1|TRBV19|.|.
CASSLRGGEAFF
TGTGCCAGTAGTTTGAGAGGGGGTGAAGCTTTCTTT
>TRBJ1-2|TRBV9|.|.
CASSVGQGNYGYTF
TGTGCCAGCAGCGTCGGGCAGGGAAACTATGGCTACACCTTC
>TRBJ1-1|TRBV5-6|.|TRBD1
CASSFLGQGSEAFF
TGTGCCAGCAGCTTCCTGGGACAGGGCTCTGAAGCTTTCTTT
>TRBJ1-2|TRBV28|.|.
CASTGDYGYTF
TGTGCCAGCACCGGGGACTATGGCTACACCTTC
>TRBJ1-1|TRBV7-9|once|.
CASSLDSGTEAFF
TGTGCCAGCAGCTTAGACTCGGGCACTGAAGCTTTCTTT
>TRBJ2-5|TRBV9|.|.
CASSVATTETQETQYF
TGTGCCAGCAGCGTAGCTACGACGGAGACTCAAGAGACCCAGTACTTC
>TRBJ1-5|TRBV18|.|TRBD1
CASSRTGDSNQPQHF
TGTGCCAGCTCAAGGACAGGGGATAGCAATCAGCCCCAGCATTTT
>TRBJ2-3|TRBV7-6|.|TRBD1
CASSLDRGTDTQYF
TGTGCCAGCAGCTTAGACAGGGGGACAGATACGCAGTATTTT
>TRBJ2-1|TRBV6-4|.|.
CASSDSGTADNEQFF
TGTGCCAGCAGTGACTCGGGGACTGCCGACAATGAGCAGTTCTTC
>TRBJ2-5|TRBV7-9|.|TRBD1
CASSLGDSQETQYF
TGTGCCAGCAGCTTGGGGGACAGCCAAGAGACCCAGTACTTC
>TRBJ2-1|TRBV5-6|.|TRBD2
CASSKTSHEQFF
TGTGCCAGCAGCAAGACTAGCCATGAGCAGTTCTTC